This is a list of T cell receptor beta chains from one sample in a study of T cell responses to AZD1222 COVID-19 vaccine. Sequenced by immunoSEQ multiplex PCR; TCRdb stores in-frame clones only, minus some. This table has 100,000 or so clones, 85% to 90% appearing once. The sample consisted of peripheral blood, taken on day 0 of AZD1222 vaccination. These receptors all stem from an adult in good health. CDR3s include the opening cysteine and the closing phenylalanine or tryptophan. D genes are given only for firm matches. Clone size is not always given. Where it is, it says once, few, many or a class for expanded clones.

>TRBJ2-6|few|TRBV9|TRBD1
CASSVLSGTGVSAGANVLTF
TGTGCCAGCAGCGTCCTCTCCGGGACAGGGGTTTCTGCTGGGGCCAACGTCCTGACTTTC
>TRBJ2-4|.|TRBV19|TRBD1
CASSMVGQGEGVQYF
TGTGCCAGTAGTATGGTAGGACAGGGGGAAGGGGTTCAGTACTTC
>TRBJ1-5|.|TRBV19|.
CASSIAQGPNQPQHF
TGTGCCAGTAGTATAGCACAGGGACCCAATCAGCCCCAGCATTTT
>TRBJ1-2|few|TRBV7-3|TRBD1
CASSLAPPGQGGGYTF
TGTGCCAGCAGCTTAGCGCCACCGGGACAGGGTGGAGGCTACACCTTC
>TRBJ1-1|.|TRBV7-2|TRBD1
CASSLLTQGAGEAFF
TGTGCCAGCAGCTTACTCACACAGGGGGCCGGTGAAGCTTTCTTT
>TRBJ2-1|.|TRBV11-2|.
CASTPSGLPVIEQFF
TGTGCCAGCACCCCTTCGGGACTCCCAGTAATAGAGCAGTTCTTC
>TRBJ2-3|.|TRBV5-4|.
CASSLASREVDTQYF
TGTGCCAGCAGCTTGGCCTCCAGGGAAGTAGATACGCAGTATTTT
>TRBJ2-3|once|TRBV24-1|.
CATSADFSISTDTQYF
TGTGCCACCAGTGCTGATTTCTCTATTAGCACAGATACGCAGTATTTT
>TRBJ2-2|.|TRBV6-5|.
CASRPLGTNTGELFF
TGTGCCAGCAGACCTCTCGGGACGAACACCGGGGAGCTGTTTTTT
>TRBJ2-5|.|TRBV20-1|.
CSASGRGVETQYF
TGCAGTGCTAGTGGGAGGGGGGTAGAGACCCAGTACTTC
>TRBJ2-5|.|TRBV27|.
CASSDAGAPARTQYF
TGTGCCAGCAGTGATGCCGGTGCCCCAGCGAGGACCCAGTACTTC
>TRBJ1-5|.|TRBV11-2|TRBD1
CASSLDQGARPQHF
TGTGCCAGCAGCTTAGATCAGGGGGCGCGGCCCCAGCATTTT
>TRBJ1-3|.|TRBV19|.
CASTRRSSGNTIYF
TGTGCCAGTACCAGGCGGAGCTCTGGAAACACCATATATTTT
>TRBJ1-5|.|TRBV30|.
CAWSDRGSQPQHF
TGTGCCTGGAGTGATAGGGGGAGTCAGCCCCAGCATTTT
>TRBJ2-6|.|TRBV30|.
CAWRHSGANVLTF
TGTGCCTGGAGACACTCTGGGGCCAACGTCCTGACTTTC
>TRBJ1-2|.|TRBV7-2|.
CASSLEGVSYGYTF
TGTGCCAGCAGCTTAGAAGGGGTTTCCTATGGCTACACCTTC
>TRBJ1-5|.|TRBV7-9|TRBD1
CASSSSEGGGLQPQHF
TGTGCCAGCAGCTCATCCGAAGGAGGGGGCCTACAGCCCCAGCATTTT
>TRBJ2-7|.|TRBV7-9|TRBD2
CASSGIASGFYEQYF
TGTGCCAGCAGTGGTATCGCTAGCGGATTCTACGAGCAGTACTTC
>TRBJ2-6|.|TRBV24-1|.
CATRPPGANVLTF
TGTGCCACCAGGCCTCCTGGGGCCAACGTCCTGACTTTC
>TRBJ1-1|.|TRBV19|.
CASSIDRDVLAEAFF
TGTGCCAGTAGTATAGACAGGGATGTTCTCGCTGAAGCTTTCTTT
>TRBJ2-7|once|TRBV18|TRBD2
CASSPGRIGRDFPYEQYF
TGTGCCAGCTCACCGGGCAGGATAGGGAGGGATTTTCCCTACGAGCAGTACTTC
>TRBJ2-5|.|TRBV21-1|.
CASSSGGVRETQYF
TGTGCCAGCAGCTCCGGAGGGGTTCGGGAGACCCAGTACTTC
>TRBJ2-7|.|TRBV4-2|TRBD2
CASSRPGTSSYEQYF
TGTGCCAGCAGCCGGCCCGGGACTAGCTCCTACGAGCAGTACTTC
>TRBJ1-6|.|TRBV12-3/TRBV12-4|.
CASSSGVNSPLHF
TGTGCCAGCAGTTCCGGGGTTAATTCACCCCTCCACTTT
>TRBJ1-1|once|TRBV18|.
CASSPPWRDTEAFF
TGTGCCAGCTCACCACCTTGGAGGGACACTGAAGCTTTCTTT
>TRBJ1-6|.|TRBV28|.
CASSPPLLPLHF
TGTGCCAGCAGTCCCCCTCTCTTACCCCTCCACTTT
>TRBJ2-1|.|TRBV5-1|TRBD2
CASSLLADSYNEQFF
TGCGCCAGCAGCCTACTAGCGGATTCCTACAATGAGCAGTTCTTC
>TRBJ2-7|.|TRBV12-3/TRBV12-4|.
CASSQEGAEQYF
TGTGCCAGCAGCCAGGAGGGTGCCGAGCAGTACTTC
>TRBJ2-1|.|TRBV7-6|TRBD2
CASSLVSTFSGRGNEQFF
TGTGCCAGCAGCTTAGTTTCGACCTTTAGCGGGAGGGGAAATGAGCAGTTCTTC
>TRBJ1-1|.|TRBV18|TRBD1
CASSLGTGMNTEAFF
TGTGCCAGCTCACTGGGGACAGGGATGAACACTGAAGCTTTCTTT
>TRBJ2-5|.|TRBV12-3/TRBV12-4|.
CASRRSAETQYF
TGTGCCAGCAGGCGATCCGCAGAGACCCAGTACTTC
>TRBJ2-5|few|TRBV28|TRBD2
CASSPRLAGKVETQYF
TGTGCCAGCAGTCCTCGACTAGCGGGAAAGGTGGAGACCCAGTACTTC
>TRBJ1-3|once|TRBV11-2|.
CASSITGLTGNTIYF
TGTGCCAGCAGCATAACAGGGCTAACTGGAAACACCATATATTTT
>TRBJ1-1|.|TRBV28|.
CASSPLTLGRAFF
TGTGCCAGCAGTCCCCTGACTCTGGGAAGGGCTTTCTTT
>TRBJ2-7|.|TRBV11-2|TRBD1
CASSLGGGDAEQYF
TGTGCCAGCAGCTTAGGAGGGGGCGACGCGGAGCAGTACTTC
>TRBJ2-7|.|TRBV11-2|.
CASSLGVRASYEQYF
TGTGCCAGCAGCTTAGGTGTCAGGGCATCCTACGAGCAGTACTTC
>TRBJ2-7|.|TRBV12-3/TRBV12-4|.
CASSFYGGAEQYF
TGTGCCAGCAGTTTTTATGGGGGCGCCGAGCAGTACTTC
>TRBJ2-1|.|TRBV30|TRBD2
CAWSEGLAGDPEQFF
TGTGCCTGGAGTGAAGGACTAGCGGGAGATCCTGAGCAGTTCTTC
>TRBJ2-7|.|TRBV15|.
CATSEGGSSYEQYF
TGTGCCACCAGCGAGGGGGGGAGCTCCTACGAGCAGTACTTC